The 13 T cell receptor beta chains below come from one sample, sequenced in a study of shared clonotypes between healthy human individuals. Only in-frame clones appear in the TCRdb table, and some are missing; sequencing was by immunoSEQ multiplex PCR. Of nearly 1 million clones listed, over 60% were seen once; the top ten hold about 1.5%. Sample: memory CD4+ T cells sorted from blood. As for subset: CD45RA-negative fraction. The receptors derive from a man younger than 30 in good health.

The chain carries TRBV14 and TRBJ2-1, with 12 nucleotides matching TRBD2. CDR1 SGHDN and CDR2 FVKESK come from the germline V gene. The CDR3 covers 16 residues. Trimming removed 4 bases from V and 8 bases from J; junction bases left unmatched: 9. The CDR3 reads CASSLRTSGMMDEQFF. The CDR3 DNA follows: TGTGCCAGCAGCCTACGGACTAGCGGGATGATGGATGAGCAGTTCTTC.

This clone was found many times. This chain connects TRBV11-3 to TRBJ2-2; 8 bases are shared with TRBD1. Germline CDR1 is SGHNT and CDR2 is YENEEA. The V gene end was trimmed by 5 bases and the J gene end by 6 bases; junction bases not matched to a gene: 11. This CDR3 region has 16 residues. The CDR3 DNA is TGTGCCAGCAGCCCCCGGACAGGGATGGGCCCCGGGGAGCTGTTTTTT. The encoded protein is CASSPRTGMGPGELFF.

This clone was counted ten times or more. The chain is built from TRBV11-1 and TRBJ2-5; D possibly corresponds to TRBD2 (6 bases). The CDR3 runs to 18 residues. V was pared by 5 bases and J by 5 bases, with 27 bases between. Germline CDR1 reads SGHAT; CDR2 reads FQDESV (reference sequence). CDR3 bases: TGTGCCAGCAGCCCTACCCGAGAGGGAGGCGCAACAAGGGAGACCCAGTACTTC. Amino acid sequence: CASSPTREGGATRETQYF.

The rearrangement links TRBV4-1 to TRBJ2-5; no reliable D call. Germline values: CDR1 MGHRA, CDR2 YSYEKL. This CDR3 has 10 residues. Trimming shortened V by 2 bases and J by 11 bases, and 6 bases separated the two germline ends. The CDR3 loop is CASSQPKQYF. The CDR3 nucleotides read TGCGCCAGCAGCCAACCCAAGCAGTACTTC.

This clone appeared many times. V and J are TRBV5-4 and TRBJ2-1; the match to TRBD2 covers 11 bases. After removal of 4 bases from V and 5 bases from J, the junction contained 8 bases not matched to a gene. Germline lookup yields CDR1 SGHNT and CDR2 YYREEE (reference sequence). The CDR3 is 16 amino acids. The CDR3 protein is CASSPIAGGYDNEQFF. Here the CDR3 DNA reads TGTGCCAGCAGCCCCATAGCGGGAGGGTATGACAATGAGCAGTTCTTC.

The chain uses TRBV5-1 and TRBJ2-3; the match to TRBD2 covers 8 bases. CDR3 length equals 16 residues. Per germline, CDR1 SGHRS and CDR2 YFSETQ. V lost 4 bases, J lost 0 bases, and 7 bases stayed unmatched. The CDR3 reads CASSLPGLGSTDTQYF. In nucleotides, the CDR3 is TGCGCCAGCAGCCTCCCGGGACTAGGTAGCACAGATACGCAGTATTTT. Full variable domain (remainder filled in from reference TRBV5-1 and TRBJ2-3): KAGVTQTPRYLIKTRGQQVTLSCSPISGHRSVSWYQQTPGQGLQFLFEYFSETQRNKGNFPGRFSGRQFSNSRSEMNVSTLELGDSALYLCASSLPGLGSTDTQYFGPGTRLTVL.

V usage is TRBV19 and J usage is TRBJ1-4, with D possibly TRBD1 on 5 matching bases. This CDR3 is built from 15 residues. V lost 6 bases, J lost 3 bases, and 14 bases lay in between. In germline, CDR1 is LNHDA, CDR2 SQIVND (reference sequence). The CDR3 DNA reads as TGTGCCAGTAGCCTCGGATGGGGGGCTAATGAAAAACTGTTTTTT. Translating gives CASSLGWGANEKLFF.

The chain employs TRBV30 and TRBJ2-1; TRBD1 matches at 10 bases. J was trimmed by 1 base and V by 2 bases; bases with no gene match: 11. The CDR3 loop spans 18 amino acids. Germline CDR1 and CDR2: GTSNPN and SVGIG (reference sequence). CDR3 in amino acids: CAWSPLPDRGHSYNEQFF. The CDR3 DNA reads TGTGCCTGGAGTCCACTACCTGACAGGGGGCATTCCTACAATGAGCAGTTCTTC. Full variable domain (rest looked up from reference TRBV30 and TRBJ2-1): SQTIHQWPATLVQPVGSPLSLECTVEGTSNPNLYWYRQAAGRGLQLLFYSVGIGQISSEVPQNLSASRPQDRQFILSSKKLLLSDSGFYLCAWSPLPDRGHSYNEQFFGPGTRLTVL.

The J gene is TRBJ2-1, the V gene TRBV10-2, with 9 bases aligning to TRBD2. This CDR3 contains 18 residues. Looked up from germline, CDR1 is WSHSY and CDR2 is SAAADI. The junction had 9 bases not matched to a gene; V was cut back by 3 bases and J by 0 bases. CDR3 region: CASSDGGGVPSSYNEQFF. DNA of the CDR3: TGCGCCAGCAGTGACGGCGGGGGGGTCCCGAGCTCCTACAATGAGCAGTTCTTC.

The chain combines TRBV5-4 with TRBJ1-6, with 7 bases identical to TRBD1. There are 13 residues in the CDR3. Per germline, CDR1 SGHNT and CDR2 YYREEE (reference sequence). V trimming: 6 bases; J trimming: 9 bases; junction bases outside the gene matches: 6. CDR3 in amino acids: CASKDRPSSPLHF. As DNA, the CDR3 is TGTGCCAGCAAGGACAGGCCTAGTTCACCCCTCCACTTT.

The genes are TRBV6-1 and TRBJ1-5; D possibly corresponds to TRBD1 (6 bases). Per germline, CDR1 MNHNS and CDR2 SASEGT. The CDR3 runs to 14 residues. Trimming pared 2 bases from V and 1 base from J, leaving 6 bases between. CDR3 residues: CASSEQGSNQPQHF. DNA for the CDR3: TGTGCCAGCAGTGAACAGGGGAGCAATCAGCCCCAGCATTTT.

As DNA, the CDR3 is TGTGCCATTTCAATACTAGCGCCCTACGAGCAGTACTTC. The encoded protein is CAISILAPYEQYF. The chain is built from TRBV10-3 and TRBJ2-7, with 7 bases matching TRBD2. From germline, CDR1 is ENHRY and CDR2 SYGVKD. Trimming removed 9 bases from V and 2 bases from J; junction bases left unmatched: 7. The CDR3 has 13 amino acids.

The genes are TRBV30 and TRBJ1-1; D is possibly TRBD1 (5 bases). Deletions cut 1 base from V and 8 bases from J, with 14 bases between. Germline V lookup: CDR1 GTSNPN, CDR2 SVGIG (reference sequence). There are 13 residues in the CDR3. CDR3 loop: CAWSANREGEAFF. CDR3 sequence (DNA): TGTGCCTGGAGTGCAAACAGAGAGGGGGAAGCTTTCTTT.